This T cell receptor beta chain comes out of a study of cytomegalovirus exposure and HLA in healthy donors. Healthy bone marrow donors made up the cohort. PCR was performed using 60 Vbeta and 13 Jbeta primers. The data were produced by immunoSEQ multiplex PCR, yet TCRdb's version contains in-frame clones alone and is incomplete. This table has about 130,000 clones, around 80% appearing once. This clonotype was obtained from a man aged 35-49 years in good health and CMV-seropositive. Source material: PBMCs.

CDR3 nucleotides: TGTGCCAGCAGCGTAGCCCGACAGTACAATGAGCAGTTCTTC. Amino acids: CASSVARQYNEQFF. The J gene is TRBJ2-1, the V gene TRBV9, with D perhaps matching TRBD1 (5 bases). This CDR3 is 14 amino acids long. Trimming left V 0 bases short and J 4 bases short, with 8 bases between. From germline, CDR1 is SGDLS and CDR2 YYNGEE. The full variable domain, in which reference TRBV9 and TRBJ2-1 provide the parts outside the CDR3, is DSGVTQTPKHLITATGQRVTLRCSPRSGDLSVYWYQQSLDQGLQFLIQYYNGEERAKGNILERFSAQQFPDLHSELNLSSLELGDSALYFCASSVARQYNEQFFGPGTRLTVL.